A single sample is the source of the 27 T cell receptor beta chains below, sequenced in a study of T cell changes during pregnancy in multiple sclerosis. The assay was immunoSEQ multiplex PCR, and TCRdb's table has in-frame clones only and misses some. The sample has 70,000 to 100,000 clones; roughly nine tenths are singletons. The sequenced sample was peripheral blood, obtained in the first trimester of pregnancy. These receptors came from a female donor with multiple sclerosis, enrolled in a pregnancy study.

V and J are TRBV11-3 and TRBJ2-2; D perhaps matches TRBD2 (5 bases). The CDR3 contains 13 residues. The germline V gene has CDR1 SGHNT and CDR2 YENEEA. The V end lost 4 bases, the J end lost 4 bases, and 7 bases lay between the germline ends. CDR3 coding DNA: TGTGCCAGCAGCTGGGCGGGCACCGGGGAGCTGTTTTTT. This gives the protein CASSWAGTGELFF.

The rearrangement links TRBV6-5 to TRBJ1-5; perhaps TRBD1 as D (5 bases). The length of the CDR3 is 14 residues. The germline V gene encodes CDR1 MNHEY and CDR2 SVGAGI. V lost 5 bases, J lost 7 bases, and 15 bases lay in between. CDR3 sequence: CASSRQRMDQPQHF. CDR3 in DNA: TGTGCCAGCAGTCGACAGAGGATGGACCAGCCCCAGCATTTT.

In regard to this clone: In the same sample, other DNA sequences code for this CDR3. V and J are TRBV5-1 and TRBJ2-1; 13 nucleotides align to TRBD2. CDR3 length: 15 residues. Germline V lookup: CDR1 SGHRS, CDR2 YFSETQ. Trimming at V came to 4 bases and at J to 8 bases, leaving 6 bases not matched to a gene. CDR3 sequence (DNA): TGCGCCAGCAGCACCGGGACTAGCGGGATCGATGAGCAGTTCTTC. Translated: CASSTGTSGIDEQFF.

This chain uses TRBV7-2 with TRBJ2-3, with 7 positions matching TRBD2. V lost 4 bases, J lost 1 base, and 5 bases stayed unmatched. CDR1 is SGHTA, CDR2 FQGNSA, per germline. There are 15 residues in the CDR3. CDR3 amino acids: CASSSSGLGTDTQYF. The CDR3 DNA is TGTGCCAGCAGCTCTAGCGGCCTTGGCACAGATACGCAGTATTTT.

The chain recombines TRBV10-3 with TRBJ1-5; TRBD1 might be the D (5 bases). Trimming shortened V by 4 bases and J by 0 bases, and 13 bases separated the two germline ends. This CDR3 comprises 16 residues. Germline-derived CDR1 and CDR2 are ENHRY and SYGVKD. Written as DNA, the CDR3 is TGTGCCATCAGTGCTCGCGGCAGGGATAGCAATCAGCCCCAGCATTTT. This translates into CAISARGRDSNQPQHF.

The J gene is TRBJ2-7, the V gene TRBV6-1; TRBD1 agrees at 7 bases. CDR3 length equals 15 residues. Germline trimming cut 8 bases from V and 3 bases from J; bases unmatched to any gene: 13. Per germline, CDR1 MNHNS and CDR2 SASEGT. CDR3 nucleotide sequence: TGTGCCAGCGCAGGGAATCCCGACAGGGTCTACGAGCAGTACTTC. Translating gives CASAGNPDRVYEQYF.

A word on this clone: Other DNA variants within this sample encode the same CDR3. The CDR3 nucleotides are TGTGCCAGCAGTGCAGGGACAGTGAACACTGAAGCTTTCTTT. Protein product: CASSAGTVNTEAFF. This chain uses TRBV6-1 with TRBJ1-1; TRBD1 aligns across 7 bases. Germline CDR1 reads MNHNS; CDR2 reads SASEGT. The CDR3 extends over 14 amino acids. V shed 4 bases, J shed 0 bases, and the junction held 2 bases outside the gene matches.

This chain uses TRBV5-1 with TRBJ2-7; the D gene is possibly TRBD1 (5 bases). V was trimmed by 0 bases and J by 5 bases, leaving 12 bases between them. The germline V gene encodes CDR1 SGHRS and CDR2 YFSETQ. This CDR3 has 14 amino acids. CDR3 sequence reads: CASSLEAGSHEQYF. In DNA form, the CDR3 reads TGCGCCAGCAGCTTGGAGGCAGGGTCCCACGAGCAGTACTTC.

The V gene is TRBV4-2, the J gene TRBJ1-1; 12 bases align to TRBD1. CDR1 and CDR2 (germline): LGHNA, YNFKEQ. The CDR3 spans 14 residues. V was pared by 4 bases and J by 7 bases, with 4 bases of the junction left unmatched. The CDR3 DNA is TGTGCCAGCAGCCCCCGGGACAGGGGGCGTGAAGCTTTCTTT. Its protein is CASSPRDRGREAFF.

This clone was picked up a small number of times. V is TRBV4-1 and J is TRBJ2-7; TRBD1 might be the D (5 bases). The V and J ends lost 1 base and 0 bases respectively, with 10 bases between them. Germline loops: CDR1 MGHRA, CDR2 YSYEKL. The CDR3 is 15 residues long. The CDR3 reads CASSQGGAISYEQYF. CDR3 nucleotide sequence: TGCGCCAGCAGCCAAGGTGGGGCAATCTCCTACGAGCAGTACTTC.

This sequence joins TRBV5-1 and TRBJ1-4; 9 bases are shared with TRBD1. Germline-derived CDR1 and CDR2 are SGHRS and YFSETQ. The CDR3 has 15 residues. J was trimmed by 7 bases and V by 5 bases; bases with no gene match: 9. This CDR3 is CASRNLGQGGEKLFF. For the CDR3, the DNA is TGCGCCAGCAGAAACCTGGGACAGGGAGGTGAAAAACTGTTTTTT.

V and J are TRBV21-1 and TRBJ2-7; TRBD1 is the table's D call, not checked against the DNA. TRBV21-1 is listed as a pseudogene. There are 16 residues in the CDR3. The CDR3, as DNA: TGTGCCAGCAGCAAAGGGTTCTTGCAGGTGAGCTACGAGCAGTACTTC. Its translation is CASSKGFLQVSYEQYF.

This chain connects TRBV6-1 to TRBJ1-5; D perhaps matches TRBD1 (6 bases). V lost 1 base and J lost 4, with 14 bases in between. The germline V gene encodes CDR1 MNHNS and CDR2 SASEGT. The CDR3 has 16 residues. The CDR3 sequence: CASSEGTEYMNQPQHF. DNA for the CDR3: TGTGCCAGCAGTGAAGGGACAGAATATATGAATCAGCCCCAGCATTTT.

This clone was seen only a few times. This chain links TRBV12-5 with TRBJ1-2, with no clear D. This CDR3 has 13 amino acids. The germline CDR1 and CDR2 sequences are LGHNT and FRNRAP. The V end was cut by 4 bases, the J end by 6 bases, with 12 bases between. CDR3 residues: CASGSVPADGYTF. DNA of the CDR3: TGTGCTAGTGGTTCCGTCCCGGCGGATGGCTACACCTTC.

The chain has TRBV5-1 and TRBJ1-1; 9 bases fit TRBD1. The CDR3 is 16 residues long. Trimming removed 4 bases from V and 4 bases from J; junction bases left unmatched: 11. Germline CDR1 is SGHRS and CDR2 is YFSETQ. CDR3 residues: CASSPTGGIIGTEAFF. In nucleotides, the CDR3 is TGCGCCAGCAGCCCCACAGGGGGCATTATCGGCACTGAAGCTTTCTTT.

The chain has TRBV2 and TRBJ1-1, with 9 bases identical to TRBD1. The junction had 3 bases not matched to a gene; V was cut back by 3 bases and J by 10 bases. The germline V gene has CDR1 SNHLY and CDR2 FYNNEI. The CDR3 runs 12 residues. CDR3 region: CASSEGTGRAFF. CDR3 nucleotides: TGTGCCAGCAGTGAGGGGACAGGGAGAGCTTTCTTT.

The chain uses TRBV5-8 and TRBJ1-1; 7 bases align to TRBD1. V shed 4 bases and J 0 bases; nucleotides not matched to a gene: 6. The germline gives CDR1 SGHTS, CDR2 YDEGEE. This CDR3 has 15 residues. For the CDR3, the DNA is TGTGCCAGCAGCCAATACAGGGGTCTGAACACTGAAGCTTTCTTT. Its protein is CASSQYRGLNTEAFF.

The chain carries TRBV5-1 and TRBJ2-7; the D gene is possibly TRBD2 (5 bases). V was shortened by 0 bases and J by 3 bases, with 10 bases between the two germline ends. In germline, CDR1 is SGHRS, CDR2 YFSETQ. The CDR3 totals 14 residues. The CDR3 DNA reads TGCGCCAGCAGCTTGGGGGGAGACTACTACGAGCAGTACTTC. Translation gives CASSLGGDYYEQYF.

The chain employs TRBV29-1 and TRBJ2-5; 9 bases are a match to TRBD2. The CDR3 runs 12 residues. V was clipped by 8 bases and J by 4 bases; unmatched bases: 5. CDR1 and CDR2 from the germline V gene are SQVTM and ANQGSEA. CDR3 coding DNA: TGCAGCATAGCGGGAGTTTCAGAGACCCAGTACTTC. This encodes CSIAGVSETQYF.

V usage is TRBV12-5 and J usage is TRBJ2-5; TRBD1 might be the D (6 bases). Trimming shortened V by 9 bases and J by 5 bases, and 19 bases separated the two germline ends. This CDR3 spans 14 amino acids. Germline CDR1 is LGHNT and CDR2 is FRNRAP. The CDR3 loop is CASSQGSLAETQYF. The CDR3 bases are TGTGCTAGCTCGCAGGGGTCGCTGGCGGAGACCCAGTACTTC.

The chain couples TRBV5-8 to TRBJ2-7, with TRBD2 matching 9 bases. This CDR3 is 17 amino acids long. Trimming took 4 bases from V and 6 from J; bases not matched to a gene: 17. From germline, CDR1 is SGHTS and CDR2 YDEGEE. The CDR3 protein is CASSVRLAELPRSEQYF. The CDR3 DNA reads as TGTGCCAGCAGCGTTCGACTAGCGGAGCTACCGAGAAGCGAGCAGTACTTC.

V and J are TRBV28 and TRBJ1-1; D is unresolved. From germline, CDR1 is MDHEN and CDR2 SYDVKM. This CDR3 is built from 11 residues. The V gene lost 3 bases and the J gene lost 8 bases, with 7 bases spanning the gap. CDR3 sequence reads: CASSLTIEAFF. CDR3 nucleotides: TGTGCCAGCAGTTTGACTATCGAAGCTTTCTTT.

In this sample, this clone turned up once. The J gene is TRBJ1-3, the V gene TRBV30; a possible D gene is TRBD1 (5 bases). The CDR3 is made up of 15 amino acids. Germline CDR1 and CDR2: GTSNPN and SVGIG (reference sequence). Deletions cut 2 bases from V and 2 bases from J, with 13 bases between. The CDR3 is CAWSRIRGTGNTIYF. The CDR3 nucleotides read TGTGCCTGGAGTCGTATTAGGGGAACTGGAAACACCATATATTTT.

The J gene is TRBJ2-1, the V gene TRBV5-1; 7 nucleotides line up with TRBD2. The germline gives CDR1 SGHRS, CDR2 YFSETQ. After removal of 4 bases from V and 2 bases from J, the junction contained 6 bases not matched to a gene. The CDR3 is 15 residues long. The CDR3 sequence is CASSTSGTTYNEQFF. CDR3 DNA: TGCGCCAGCAGCACCTCCGGGACTACCTACAATGAGCAGTTCTTC.

Written as DNA, the CDR3 is TGTGCCTGCCGGGAGGGAGGCTACACCTTC. Its translation is CACREGGYTF. This chain connects TRBV30 to TRBJ1-2; D call uncertain. V lost 6 bases and J 8 bases, leaving 10 bases between the germline ends. The CDR3 runs to 10 residues. Germline CDR1 reads GTSNPN; CDR2 reads SVGIG (reference sequence).

The rearrangement uses TRBV11-2 and TRBJ2-7; D possibly corresponds to TRBD2 (5 bases). Germline-derived CDR1 and CDR2 are SGHAT and FQNNGV. The CDR3 is made up of 16 amino acids. V was clipped by 1 base and J by 2 bases, with 15 bases between them. The CDR3 bases are TGTGCCAGCAGCTTAGTACTAGGGTCGCCCCCCTACGAGCAGTACTTC. This sequence encodes CASSLVLGSPPYEQYF.

The chain joins TRBV10-3 to TRBJ1-1; TRBD1 aligns across 9 bases. Germline V gives CDR1 ENHRY, CDR2 SYGVKD. With V trimmed by 3 bases and J by 6 bases, 5 bases remained unmatched. The CDR3 extends over 14 amino acids. CDR3 nucleotide sequence: TGTGCCATCAGTGATCCGGACAGGGGCGCTGAAGCTTTCTTT. Protein product: CAISDPDRGAEAFF.